The 11 T cell receptor beta chains below come from one sample, sequenced in a study of tumor-infiltrating lymphocytes in primary liver carcinoma. Germline DNA was also extracted, with blood RNA taken from unsorted whole blood. Synthesis of TCR beta cDNA was carried out from 500 ng total RNA with a constant-region primer. Three rounds of nested multiplex PCR with slightly modified ARM-PCR produced TCR beta libraries. Each of the first two PCR rounds ran approximately 10 cycles with TRBV1-TRBV30 forward and C-beta reverse primers. Using its own MiXCR run on the multiplex PCR reads, TCRdb lists one record per CDR3 protein. This table holds 300,000 to 350,000 distinct CDR3 sequences, almost 65% found once. Material: peripheral blood. The origin of the receptors is a man between 40 and 49 years old with primary liver carcinoma and hepatitis B virus infection.

The chain has TRBV11-1 and TRBJ1-1; D unclear. The CDR3 runs to 11 residues. CDR1 is SGHAT and CDR2 is FQDESV in the germline V gene (reference sequence). Trimming stripped 5 bases from V and 8 bases from J, with 9 bases between. For the CDR3, the DNA is TGTGCCAGCAGCCGGCTATGCGAAGCTTTCTTT. Translating gives CASSRLCEAFF.

This clonotype appeared many times. The rearrangement joins TRBV29-1 to TRBJ2-5; TRBD1 matches 7 bases. Germline loops: CDR1 SQVTM, CDR2 ANQGSEA. With 3 bases clipped from V and 1 base from J, the junction kept 5 bases outside the gene matches. This CDR3 contains 14 residues. The CDR3 spells CSVEGDRAQETQYF. The CDR3 DNA sequence: TGCAGCGTTGAGGGAGACAGGGCCCAAGAGACCCAGTACTTC.

Many counts were recorded for this clonotype. The chain combines TRBV29-1 with TRBJ1-2; D is possibly TRBD1 (5 bases). The germline V gene has CDR1 SQVTM and CDR2 ANQGSEA. The CDR3 has 12 amino acids. Between the trimmed V and J ends, which lost 4 bases and 4 bases, there was a span of 10 bases. The DNA of the CDR3 is TGCAGCGTTGGTGAGGGGACCTATGGCTACACCTTC. Encoded protein: CSVGEGTYGYTF.

This clonotype was seen many times. The chain joins TRBV12-3 or TRBV12-4 to TRBJ1-1; no clear D gene. V dropped 5 bases and J dropped 1 base, with 11 bases sitting between them. This CDR3 region has 14 residues. CDR3: CASSPSAANTEAFF. In nucleotides, the CDR3 is TGTGCCAGCAGTCCCTCGGCGGCGAACACTGAAGCTTTCTTT.

This clonotype was found once. Since the CDR3 does not end with the conserved phenylalanine or tryptophan, this likely comes from a read error. It is unclear where the CDR3 begins or ends on the DNA, so no DNA is shown, and the CDR3 is as TCRdb lists it. The CDR3 reads CASSLTAAKRTKYL. V gene TRBV11-2 combines with J gene TRBJ2-5. The CDR3 length is 14 residues, termini included. Germline CDR1 and CDR2: SGHAT and FQNNGV.

This clonotype was seen repeatedly, ten times or more. The chain uses TRBV10-2 and TRBJ2-7; 12 bases line up with TRBD1. CDR3 length: 14 residues. The V gene end was trimmed by 5 bases and the J gene end by 6 bases; junction bases not matched to a gene: 5. Germline V gene lookup returns CDR1 WSHSY and CDR2 SAAADI. CDR3: CASSPGQGASEQYF. The CDR3 DNA reads TGCGCCAGCAGTCCGGGACAGGGGGCGTCCGAGCAGTACTTC.

This clonotype was seen just once. The junction departs from germline at one end; a sequencing error may be responsible. The chain has TRBV7-9 and TRBJ2-1, with 11 bases that match TRBD2. Germline CDR1 is SEHNR and CDR2 is FQNEAQ (reference sequence). The length of the CDR3 is 14 residues. The CDR3 DNA reads as TGTGCCAGCAGCATAGCGGGGGGGTACAATGAGCAGTTCTTC. This codes for CASSIAGGYNEQFF. Combining the CDR3 with reference TRBV7-9 and TRBJ2-1 gives the whole variable domain DTGVSQNPRHKITKRGQNVTFRCDPISEHNRLYWYRQTLGQGPEFLTYFQNEAQLEKSRLLSDRFSAERPKGSFSTLEIQRTEQGDSAMYLCASSIAGGYNEQFFGPGTRLTVL.

In regard to this clonotype: With a much larger clone just one base away, this may be a read error. This chain links TRBV4-3 with TRBJ2-1; a weak D match, TRBD1 (5 bases). The CDR3 is 15 amino acids. Germline V CDR1 and CDR2: LGHNA, YSLEER. CDR3 coding DNA: TGCGCCAACAGCCAAGCACAGGCCTCCTACAATGAGCAGTTCTTC. Translated, it gives CANSQAQASYNEQFF.

Worth noting for this clonotype: This may arise from a read error, as a much more abundant clone is one base away. V usage is TRBV12-3 or TRBV12-4 and J usage is TRBJ1-1, with a weak D call TRBD1 (6 bases). The length of the CDR3 is 13 residues. The DNA of the CDR3 is TGTACCAGCAGTACACAGGGCAGGACTGAAGCTTTCTTT. Its translation: CTSSTQGRTEAFF.

This clonotype was picked up a small number of times. The V gene is TRBV30, the J gene TRBJ1-1; possible D gene TRBD1, 6 bases. The CDR3 has 13 amino acids. V was pared by 2 bases and J by 0 bases, with 7 bases between. Germline values: CDR1 GTSNPN, CDR2 SVGIG (reference sequence). The CDR3 region is CAWSRGVNTEAFF. CDR3 nucleotides: TGTGCCTGGAGTAGGGGGGTGAACACTGAAGCTTTCTTT.

This clonotype was counted a single time. The junction does not match germline at one end; this may be a read error. The V and J genes are TRBV11-2 and TRBJ2-7; a possible D gene is TRBD2 (6 bases). This CDR3 is built from 14 residues. CDR1 SGHAT and CDR2 FQNNGV come from the germline V gene. DNA for the CDR3: TGTGTCAGCAGCTTACGCGGGGATTCCTACGAGCAGTACTTC. It is translated as CVSSLRGDSYEQYF.